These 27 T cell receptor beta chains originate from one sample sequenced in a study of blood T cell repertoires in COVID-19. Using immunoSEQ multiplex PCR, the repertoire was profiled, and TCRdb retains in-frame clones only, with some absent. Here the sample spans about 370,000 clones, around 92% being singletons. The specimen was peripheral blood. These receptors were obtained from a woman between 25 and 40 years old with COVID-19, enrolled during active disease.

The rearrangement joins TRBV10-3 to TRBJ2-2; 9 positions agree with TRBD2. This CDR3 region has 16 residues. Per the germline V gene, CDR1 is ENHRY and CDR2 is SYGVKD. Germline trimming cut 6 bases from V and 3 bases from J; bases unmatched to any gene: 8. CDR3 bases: TGTGCCATCAGGCCGCGGGGGGGTTTCGACACCGGGGAGCTGTTTTTT. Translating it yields CAIRPRGGFDTGELFF.

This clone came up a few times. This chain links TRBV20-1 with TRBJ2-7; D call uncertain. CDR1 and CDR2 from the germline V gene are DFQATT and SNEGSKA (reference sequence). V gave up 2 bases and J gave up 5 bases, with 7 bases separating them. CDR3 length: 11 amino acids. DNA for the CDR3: TGCAGTGCTAGACGGCAGGACGAGCAGTACGTC. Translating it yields CSARRQDEQYV.

Here the CDR3 reads CAWSLRQGVGELFF. The CDR3 nucleotides read TGTGCCTGGAGTTTACGACAGGGGGTCGGGGAGCTGTTTTTT. The chain links TRBV30 to TRBJ2-2; 9 nucleotides match TRBD1. The CDR3 runs to 14 residues. J gave up 7 bases and V 2 bases, and 5 bases lay outside the gene matches. The V gene's germline CDR1 is GTSNPN and CDR2 SVGIG (reference sequence).

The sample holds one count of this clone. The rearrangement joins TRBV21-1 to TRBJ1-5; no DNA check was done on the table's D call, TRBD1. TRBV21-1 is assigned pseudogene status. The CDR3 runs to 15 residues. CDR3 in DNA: TGTGCCAGCAGCAAAGGGGCAGGGCTCTTTCAGCCCCAGCATTTT. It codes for CASSKGAGLFQPQHF.

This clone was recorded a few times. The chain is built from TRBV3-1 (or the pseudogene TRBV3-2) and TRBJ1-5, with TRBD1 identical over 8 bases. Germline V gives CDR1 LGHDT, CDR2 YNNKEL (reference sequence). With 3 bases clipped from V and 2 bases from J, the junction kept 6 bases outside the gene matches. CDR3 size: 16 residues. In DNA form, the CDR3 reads TGTGCCAGCAGCCAGACAGGGGCTCCTGGCAATCAGCCCCAGCATTTT. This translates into CASSQTGAPGNQPQHF.

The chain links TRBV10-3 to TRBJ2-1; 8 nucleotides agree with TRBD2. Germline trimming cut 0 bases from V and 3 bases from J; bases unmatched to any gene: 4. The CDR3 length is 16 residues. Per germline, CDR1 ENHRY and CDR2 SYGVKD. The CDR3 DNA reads TGTGCCATCAGTGAGTCTCCAGCGGGAGACTACAATGAGCAGTTCTTC. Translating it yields CAISESPAGDYNEQFF.

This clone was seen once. As DNA, the CDR3 is TGTGCCAGCAGTTTCGCGAGACAGGATTACAATGAGCAGTTCTTC. Protein: CASSFARQDYNEQFF. The chain carries TRBV28 and TRBJ2-1, with D maybe TRBD1 (6 bases). The CDR3 is 15 amino acids. The germline V and J ends were trimmed by 3 bases and 4 bases, with 13 bases remaining between them. Germline loops: CDR1 MDHEN, CDR2 SYDVKM.

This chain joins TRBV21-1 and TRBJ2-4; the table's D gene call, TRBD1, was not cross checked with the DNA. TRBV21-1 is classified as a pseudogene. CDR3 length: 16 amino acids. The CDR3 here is CASSKGGQRRENIQYF. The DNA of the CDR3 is TGTGCCAGCAGCAAAGGTGGACAGCGGCGGGAAAACATTCAGTACTTC.

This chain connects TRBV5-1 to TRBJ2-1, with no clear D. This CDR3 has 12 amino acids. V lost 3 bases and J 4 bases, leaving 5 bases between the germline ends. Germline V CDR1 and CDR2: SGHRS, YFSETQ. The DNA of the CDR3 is TGCGCCAGCAGCTACACATACAATGAGCAGTTCTTC. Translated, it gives CASSYTYNEQFF.

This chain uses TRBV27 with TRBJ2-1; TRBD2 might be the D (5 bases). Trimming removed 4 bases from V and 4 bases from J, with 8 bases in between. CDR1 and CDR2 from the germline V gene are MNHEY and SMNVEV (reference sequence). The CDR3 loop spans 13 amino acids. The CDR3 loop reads CASSWTVYNEQFF. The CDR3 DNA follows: TGTGCCAGCAGTTGGACTGTTTACAATGAGCAGTTCTTC.

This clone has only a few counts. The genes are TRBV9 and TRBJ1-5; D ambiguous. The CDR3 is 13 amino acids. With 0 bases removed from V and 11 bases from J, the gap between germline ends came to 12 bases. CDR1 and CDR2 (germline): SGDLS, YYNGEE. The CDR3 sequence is CASSVDSGSAQHF. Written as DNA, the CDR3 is TGTGCCAGCAGCGTAGACAGTGGGTCGGCCCAGCATTTT.

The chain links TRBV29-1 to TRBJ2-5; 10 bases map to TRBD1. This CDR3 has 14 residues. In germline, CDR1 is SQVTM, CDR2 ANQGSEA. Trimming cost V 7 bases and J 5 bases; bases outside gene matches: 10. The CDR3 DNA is TGCAGCGCCGCGGGGACAGGGGTTAGGGAGACCCAGTACTTC. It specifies CSAAGTGVRETQYF.

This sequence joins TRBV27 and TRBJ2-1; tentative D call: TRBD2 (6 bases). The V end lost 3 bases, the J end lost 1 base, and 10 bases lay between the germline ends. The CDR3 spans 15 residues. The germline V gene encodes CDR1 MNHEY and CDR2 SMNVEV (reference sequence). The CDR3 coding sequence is TGTGCCAGCAGTTTCGGCGGGATGTCCTACAATGAGCAGTTCTTC. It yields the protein CASSFGGMSYNEQFF.

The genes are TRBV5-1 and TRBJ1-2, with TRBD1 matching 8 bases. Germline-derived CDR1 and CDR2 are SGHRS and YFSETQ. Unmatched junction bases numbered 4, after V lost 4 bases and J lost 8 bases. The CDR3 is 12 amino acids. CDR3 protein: CASSDRDRGYTF. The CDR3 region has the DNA TGCGCCAGCAGCGACCGGGACAGGGGCTACACCTTC.

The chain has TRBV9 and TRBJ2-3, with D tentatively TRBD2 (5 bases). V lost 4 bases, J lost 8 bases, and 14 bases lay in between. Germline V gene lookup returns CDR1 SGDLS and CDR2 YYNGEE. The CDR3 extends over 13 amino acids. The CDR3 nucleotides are TGTGCCAGCAGCTCAGCTAGCTATGGTACGCAGTATTTT. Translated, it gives CASSSASYGTQYF.

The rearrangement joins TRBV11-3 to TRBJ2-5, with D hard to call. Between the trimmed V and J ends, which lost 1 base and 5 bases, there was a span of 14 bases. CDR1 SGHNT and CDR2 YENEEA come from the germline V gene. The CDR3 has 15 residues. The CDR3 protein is CASSLGLRVGETQYF. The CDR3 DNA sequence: TGTGCCAGCAGCTTAGGTTTACGTGTCGGGGAGACCCAGTACTTC.

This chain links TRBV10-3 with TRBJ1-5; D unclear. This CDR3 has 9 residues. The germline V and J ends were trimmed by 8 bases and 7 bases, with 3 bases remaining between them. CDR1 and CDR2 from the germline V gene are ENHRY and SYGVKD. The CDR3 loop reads CAIGQPQHF. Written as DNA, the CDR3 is TGTGCCATCGGCCAGCCCCAGCATTTT.

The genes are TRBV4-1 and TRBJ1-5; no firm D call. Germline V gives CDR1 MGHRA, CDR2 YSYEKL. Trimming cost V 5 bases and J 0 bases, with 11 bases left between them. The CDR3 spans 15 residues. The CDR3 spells CASSDGRNSNQPQHF. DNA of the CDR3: TGCGCCAGCAGCGATGGGAGAAATAGCAATCAGCCCCAGCATTTT.

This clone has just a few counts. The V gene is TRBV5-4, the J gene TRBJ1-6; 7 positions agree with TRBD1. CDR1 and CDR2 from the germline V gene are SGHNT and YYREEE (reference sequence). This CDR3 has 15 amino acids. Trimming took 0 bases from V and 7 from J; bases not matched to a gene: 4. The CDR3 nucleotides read TGTGCCAGCAGCTTGGGAGGGACAGAGAATTCACCCCTCCACTTT. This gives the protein CASSLGGTENSPLHF.

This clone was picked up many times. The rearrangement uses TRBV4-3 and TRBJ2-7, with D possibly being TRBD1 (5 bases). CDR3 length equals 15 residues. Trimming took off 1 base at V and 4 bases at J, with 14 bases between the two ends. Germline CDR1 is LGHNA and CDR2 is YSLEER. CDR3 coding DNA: TGCGCCAGCAGCCAAGTGGTGGGGCCCTCGTACGAGCAGTACTTC. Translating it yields CASSQVVGPSYEQYF.

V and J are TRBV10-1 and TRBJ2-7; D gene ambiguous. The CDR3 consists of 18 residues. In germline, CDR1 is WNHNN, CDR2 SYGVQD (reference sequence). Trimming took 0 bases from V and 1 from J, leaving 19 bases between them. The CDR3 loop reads CASSESTHPSSTSYEQYV. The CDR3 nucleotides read TGCGCCAGCAGTGAGTCGACTCATCCCTCCTCAACTTCCTACGAGCAGTACGTC.

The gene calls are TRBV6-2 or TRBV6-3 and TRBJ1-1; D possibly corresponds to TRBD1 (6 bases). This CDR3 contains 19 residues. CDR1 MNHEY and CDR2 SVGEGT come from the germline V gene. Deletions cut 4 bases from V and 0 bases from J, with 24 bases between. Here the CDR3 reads CASSFPAYRVGVMNTEAFF. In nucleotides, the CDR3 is TGTGCCAGCAGTTTCCCGGCCTACAGGGTTGGTGTCATGAACACTGAAGCTTTCTTT.

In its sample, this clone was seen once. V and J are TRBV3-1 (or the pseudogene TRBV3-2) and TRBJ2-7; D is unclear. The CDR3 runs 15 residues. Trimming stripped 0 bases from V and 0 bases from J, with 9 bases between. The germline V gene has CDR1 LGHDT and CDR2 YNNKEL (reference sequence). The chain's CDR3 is CASSQEQFHSYEQYF. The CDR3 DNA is TGTGCCAGCAGCCAAGAACAGTTCCACTCCTACGAGCAGTACTTC.

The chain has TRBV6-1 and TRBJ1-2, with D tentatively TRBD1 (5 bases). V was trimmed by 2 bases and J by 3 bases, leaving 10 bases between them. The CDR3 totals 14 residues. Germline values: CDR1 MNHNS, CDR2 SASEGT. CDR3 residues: CASSEQGGYYGYTF. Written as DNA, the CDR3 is TGTGCCAGCAGTGAACAGGGTGGCTACTATGGCTACACCTTC.

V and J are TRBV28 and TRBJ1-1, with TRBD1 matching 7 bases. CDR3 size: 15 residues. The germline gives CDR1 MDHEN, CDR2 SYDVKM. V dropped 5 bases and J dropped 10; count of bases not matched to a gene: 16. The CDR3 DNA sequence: TGTGCCAGCAGTGACGACACGAGGCCGGGACAGACAGCTTTCTTT. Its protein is CASSDDTRPGQTAFF.

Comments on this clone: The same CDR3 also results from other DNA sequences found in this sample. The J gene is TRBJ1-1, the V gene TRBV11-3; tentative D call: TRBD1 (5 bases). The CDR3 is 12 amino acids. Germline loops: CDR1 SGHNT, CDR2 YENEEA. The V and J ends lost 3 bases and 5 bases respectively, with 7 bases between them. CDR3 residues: CASSFGGTEAFF. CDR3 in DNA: TGTGCCAGCAGCTTTGGGGGGACTGAAGCTTTCTTT.

The CDR3 reads CASSPWALITDTQYF. The CDR3 nucleotides are TGTGCCAGCTCACCATGGGCTTTGATTACAGATACGCAGTATTTT. The V and J genes are TRBV18 and TRBJ2-3; unclear D gene. Per germline, CDR1 KGHSH and CDR2 LQKENI. CDR3 length equals 15 residues. V was cut by 2 bases and J by 3 bases, with 12 bases left in between.